This TCR beta chain is drawn from a study of cytotoxic CD8 clonotypes in ibrutinib-treated CLL. Study background: The taking of response samples occurred after a median roughly 12 months of treatment, with a range of 6 to 36. Whole-study findings and limits: Sustained-remission patients were sampled at different times than progressing patients were. The public clonotypes identified were infrequent and showed contraction or stability on treatment. Baseline clonality, higher than in age-matched healthy donors, tracked circulating CD8+ T-cell counts.

Concerning this clone itself: Its cognate antigen is unknown.

Assay: immunoSEQ multiplex PCR; the TCRdb copy retains only in-frame clones and omits some. The sample includes about 160,000 clones, roughly four fifths of them seen just once. This clonotype originated in a human donor with chronic lymphocytic leukemia. The sample in question was PBMCs, obtained after 12 months of ibrutinib treatment.

The CDR3 sequence: CSARRDTEAFF. CDR3 DNA sequence: TGCAGTGCCAGAAGGGACACTGAAGCTTTCTTT. The rearrangement joins TRBV20-1 to TRBJ1-1; no reliable D call. The V end lost 6 bases, the J end lost 3 bases, and 8 bases lay between the germline ends. The CDR3 extends over 11 amino acids. Germline V CDR1 and CDR2: DFQATT, SNEGSKA (reference sequence).